Listed here are 19 T cell receptor beta chains from one sample, sequenced in a study of beta chain features in type 1 diabetes. The isolated RNA, all of it, was reverse transcribed, so expressed TCRB transcripts were what got sequenced. Repertoires were generated with immunoSEQ multiplex PCR, while TCRdb's copy carries only in-frame clones and drops some. The repertoire consists of some 200,000 clones, with 16% occurring once and the leading ten covering 0.065% to 0.095%. Antigens for these TCRs are unknown. Study-wide findings and caveats: Moderate but significant shortening of TCRB CDR3s was recorded in all four CD4+ subsets from Type 1 diabetes patients.

The sequencing sample was made of naive CD4+ T cells from blood. The source of these receptors is a man in his thirties or forties with type 1 diabetes.

This chain uses TRBV7-9 with TRBJ2-3; the D is unclear. The germline V and J ends were trimmed by 1 base and 3 bases, with 8 bases remaining between them. The CDR3 length is 14 residues. Germline CDR1 is SEHNR and CDR2 is FQNEAQ (reference sequence). CDR3 region: CASSLGVRTDTQYF. The CDR3 DNA follows: TGTGCCAGCAGCTTAGGCGTCCGGACAGATACGCAGTATTTT. Together with reference TRBV7-9 and TRBJ2-3, the CDR3 gives the full variable domain: DTGVSQNPRHKITKRGQNVTFRCDPISEHNRLYWYRQTLGQGPEFLTYFQNEAQLEKSRLLSDRFSAERPKGSFSTLEIQRTEQGDSAMYLCASSLGVRTDTQYFGPGTRLTVL.

The J gene is TRBJ1-2, the V gene TRBV9, with 9 bases aligning to TRBD1. CDR3 length: 14 residues. V lost 3 bases, J lost 5 bases, and 5 bases stayed unmatched. The germline V gene has CDR1 SGDLS and CDR2 YYNGEE. CDR3 amino acids: CASSAEGQGYGYTF. The DNA of the CDR3 is TGTGCCAGCAGCGCTGAGGGACAGGGATATGGCTACACCTTC.

The chain combines TRBV30 with TRBJ1-2; D uncertain. The germline V and J ends were trimmed by 3 bases and 4 bases, with 18 bases remaining between them. There are 15 residues in the CDR3. Germline V lookup: CDR1 GTSNPN, CDR2 SVGIG (reference sequence). The CDR3 bases are TGTGCCTGGAGGTTCTGGACTCGGAGCCCCTATGGCTACACCTTC. Translated: CAWRFWTRSPYGYTF.

This clone occurred a few times. Written as DNA, the CDR3 is TGCGCCAGCAGCTTGGTGGGGAGTGAAAACGAGCAGTACTTC. Translation: CASSLVGSENEQYF. The chain links TRBV5-1 to TRBJ2-7; D perhaps matches TRBD2 (5 bases). From germline, CDR1 is SGHRS and CDR2 YFSETQ. The CDR3 spans 14 residues. V was clipped by 0 bases and J by 5 bases, with 12 bases between them. The full variable domain, its missing parts supplied by reference TRBV5-1 and TRBJ2-7, is KAGVTQTPRYLIKTRGQQVTLSCSPISGHRSVSWYQQTPGQGLQFLFEYFSETQRNKGNFPGRFSGRQFSNSRSEMNVSTLELGDSALYLCASSLVGSENEQYFGPGTRLTVT.

The chain uses TRBV29-1 and TRBJ2-7, with a possible D match to TRBD1 (6 bases). Trimming stripped 4 bases from V and 4 bases from J, with 17 bases between. Germline V gives CDR1 SQVTM, CDR2 ANQGSEA. The CDR3 consists of 14 residues. This CDR3 reads CSVARTGQPYEQYF. As DNA, the CDR3 is TGCAGCGTTGCGAGAACGGGACAACCTTACGAGCAGTACTTC.

The chain is built from TRBV10-3 and TRBJ2-1, with 11 bases lining up with TRBD2. Germline V gives CDR1 ENHRY, CDR2 SYGVKD. This CDR3 has 13 residues. Unmatched junction bases numbered 7, after V lost 3 bases and J lost 15 bases. This chain's CDR3 is CAISDQLAGATFF. As DNA, the CDR3 is TGTGCCATCAGTGACCAACTAGCGGGAGCTACGTTCTTC.

This clone has only a few counts. The chain has TRBV5-4 and TRBJ2-1; D is perhaps TRBD1 or TRBD2 (5 bases each). V dropped 4 bases and J dropped 5 bases, with 10 bases sitting between them. Germline V lookup: CDR1 SGHNT, CDR2 YYREEE (reference sequence). The CDR3 has 13 amino acids. In nucleotides, the CDR3 is TGTGCCAGCAGCAGGGACGCAAACAATGAGCAGTTCTTC. Amino acids: CASSRDANNEQFF.

The chain links TRBV14 to TRBJ1-4; D ambiguous. This CDR3 is built from 14 residues. Trimming shortened V by 0 bases and J by 3 bases, and 5 bases separated the two germline ends. Germline-derived CDR1 and CDR2 are SGHDN and FVKESK. CDR3 in DNA: TGTGCCAGCAGCCAAGATGGCTCTAATGAAAAACTGTTTTTT. Its translation: CASSQDGSNEKLFF.

This clone showed up just a few times. The rearrangement uses TRBV30 and TRBJ1-2; D gene uncertain. The V gene's germline CDR1 is GTSNPN and CDR2 SVGIG (reference sequence). The CDR3 contains 15 residues. Between the trimmed V and J ends, which lost 0 bases and 1 base, there was a span of 12 bases. CDR3 sequence: CAWSVGSGFNYGYTF. CDR3 coding DNA: TGTGCCTGGAGTGTAGGATCTGGGTTTAACTATGGCTACACCTTC.

V and J are TRBV28 and TRBJ2-3; the D gene is possibly TRBD1 (5 bases). Germline assignment: CDR1 MDHEN and CDR2 SYDVKM. V lost 8 bases to trimming and J lost 2 bases, with 14 bases between them. The length of the CDR3 is 14 residues. As DNA, the CDR3 is TGTGCCAGCGCCAGACAGCTTTCCACAGATACGCAGTATTTT. This sequence encodes CASARQLSTDTQYF.

This clone was found a few times. The J gene is TRBJ2-3, the V gene TRBV29-1; 7 bases are shared with TRBD2. V dropped 4 bases and J dropped 3; count of bases not matched to a gene: 7. The CDR3 length is 14 residues. The V gene's germline CDR1 is SQVTM and CDR2 ANQGSEA. For the CDR3, the DNA is TGCAGCGTTGCGGTGGGAGGGCCGACAGATACGCAGTATTTT. Its protein is CSVAVGGPTDTQYF.

The J gene is TRBJ2-3, the V gene TRBV18, with D uncertain. V was shortened by 2 bases and J by 6 bases, with 6 bases between the two germline ends. In germline, CDR1 is KGHSH, CDR2 LQKENI. The CDR3 extends over 12 amino acids. The CDR3 DNA follows: TGTGCCAGCTCACCATCCCCGGATACGCAGTATTTT. This codes for CASSPSPDTQYF.

This clone was observed a handful of times. The chain couples TRBV5-1 to TRBJ2-1; either TRBD1 or TRBD2 may supply D (5 bases each). This CDR3 has 15 amino acids. The V end lost 4 bases, the J end lost 5 bases, and 16 bases lay between the germline ends. The germline V gene encodes CDR1 SGHRS and CDR2 YFSETQ. CDR3 sequence (DNA): TGCGCCAGCAGCGTGGCCCCGGGGCTGGACAATGAGCAGTTCTTC. This codes for CASSVAPGLDNEQFF.

This chain joins TRBV6-1 and TRBJ2-3; 8 nucleotides agree with TRBD2. Germline CDR1 is MNHNS and CDR2 is SASEGT. J gave up 4 bases and V 5 bases, and 8 bases lay outside the gene matches. The CDR3 runs 15 residues. The CDR3 nucleotides are TGTGCCAGCAGTACCCAGCGGGAGACATCAGATACGCAGTATTTT. Protein product: CASSTQRETSDTQYF.

This clone was seen only once. This chain joins TRBV28 and TRBJ2-7, with 7 bases identical to TRBD2. This CDR3 is 13 amino acids long. CDR1 MDHEN and CDR2 SYDVKM come from the germline V gene. With V trimmed by 6 bases and J by 9 bases, 11 bases remained unmatched. This chain's CDR3 is CASSIPQAGPQYF. The CDR3, as DNA: TGTGCCAGCAGCATCCCACAAGCGGGACCGCAGTACTTC.

This clone was seen only a few times. V and J are TRBV4-1 and TRBJ1-1, with a weak D call TRBD1 (5 bases). CDR3 length equals 15 residues. Trimming stripped 0 bases from V and 8 bases from J, with 16 bases between. Germline values: CDR1 MGHRA, CDR2 YSYEKL. The CDR3 sequence: CASSQDPLPNREAFF. CDR3 sequence (DNA): TGCGCCAGCAGCCAAGACCCTCTACCAAACAGGGAAGCTTTCTTT.

This clone came up a few times. Other nucleotide sequences in the sample specify the same CDR3. The chain recombines TRBV20-1 with TRBJ2-5; D gene unclear. This CDR3 is built from 10 residues. Looked up from germline, CDR1 is DFQATT and CDR2 is SNEGSKA (reference sequence). Trimming shortened V by 0 bases and J by 4 bases, and 0 bases separated the two germline ends. DNA for the CDR3: TGCAGTGCTAGAGAAGAGACCCAGTACTTC. Encoded protein: CSAREETQYF.

This clone was seen more than once but under ten times. This sequence joins TRBV7-2 and TRBJ2-3; weak D call: TRBD2 (5 bases). Trimming took 5 bases from V and 1 from J, leaving 10 bases between them. The CDR3 runs to 14 residues. The germline CDR1 and CDR2 sequences are SGHTA and FQGNSA. The CDR3 region is CASSPSGGTDTQYF. The DNA of the CDR3 is TGTGCCAGCAGCCCCAGCGGTGGCACAGATACGCAGTATTTT.

The sample holds a few counts of this clone. V is TRBV30 and J is TRBJ2-7; 9 bases line up with TRBD1. The V segment lost 3 bases and the J segment 5 bases; nucleotides outside the gene matches: 8. This CDR3 has 14 amino acids. Germline V gene data show CDR1 as GTSNPN and CDR2 as SVGIG (reference sequence). In DNA, the CDR3 is TGTGCCTGGAGGTTTGGGACAGGGAGGAACGAGCAGTACTTC. Amino acid sequence: CAWRFGTGRNEQYF. Full variable domain (rest looked up from reference TRBV30 and TRBJ2-7): SQTIHQWPATLVQPVGSPLSLECTVEGTSNPNLYWYRQAAGRGLQLLFYSVGIGQISSEVPQNLSASRPQDRQFILSSKKLLLSDSGFYLCAWRFGTGRNEQYFGPGTRLTVT.